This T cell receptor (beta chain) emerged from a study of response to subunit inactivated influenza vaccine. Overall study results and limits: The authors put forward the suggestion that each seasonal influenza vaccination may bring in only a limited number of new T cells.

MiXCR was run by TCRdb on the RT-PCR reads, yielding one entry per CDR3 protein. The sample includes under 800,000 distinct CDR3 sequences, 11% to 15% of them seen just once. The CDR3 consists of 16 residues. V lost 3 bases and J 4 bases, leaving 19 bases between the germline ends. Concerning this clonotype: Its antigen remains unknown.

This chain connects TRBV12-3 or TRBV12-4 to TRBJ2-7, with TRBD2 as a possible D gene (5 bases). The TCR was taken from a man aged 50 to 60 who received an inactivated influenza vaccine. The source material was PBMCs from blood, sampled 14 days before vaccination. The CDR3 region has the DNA TGTGCCAGCAGTTTGGAGGCTCCCGGAGACTTGTACGAGCAGTACTTC. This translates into CASSLEAPGDLYEQYF.